Following are 10 T cell receptor beta chains from one sample sequenced in a study of OX40 agonist ivuxolimab in advanced cancers. Sequencing used immunoSEQ multiplex PCR; TCRdb keeps in-frame clones, though not all of them. The top ten hold roughly 6.9% of the sample, which has 65,000 to 100,000 clones, about 91% seen once. Material: CD4+ or CD8+ T cells sorted from blood, obtained in a trial of the OX40 agonist ivuxolimab. The receptors shown here come from an adult with an advanced solid tumor such as melanoma, head and neck, liver or kidney cancer.

V usage is TRBV7-9 and J usage is TRBJ2-5; possibly TRBD1 for D (5 bases). Between the trimmed V and J ends, which lost 5 bases and 5 bases, there was a span of 27 bases. Germline V gene lookup returns CDR1 SEHNR and CDR2 FQNEAQ (reference sequence). The CDR3 sequence is 18 residues long. The CDR3 DNA reads as TGTGCCAGCAGCCCGTTCGGTTGGGGCAGGGTCGGTTTTGAGACCCAGTACTTC. Translation: CASSPFGWGRVGFETQYF.

J is TRBJ2-3 and V is TRBV9, with D unresolved. The CDR3 loop spans 16 amino acids. V lost 0 bases to trimming and J lost 3 bases, with 14 bases between them. Germline-derived CDR1 and CDR2 are SGDLS and YYNGEE. As DNA, the CDR3 is TGTGCCAGCAGCGTAGGGGGTGGTAGGATAACAGATACGCAGTATTTT. Encoded protein: CASSVGGGRITDTQYF.

The chain uses TRBV14 and TRBJ2-1; D call uncertain. The germline CDR1 and CDR2 sequences are SGHDN and FVKESK. The CDR3 loop spans 12 amino acids. Trimming stripped 6 bases from V and 8 bases from J, with 11 bases between. The CDR3 DNA is TGTGCCAGCAGTACCCGGAACTATGAGCAGTTCTTC. Translating gives CASSTRNYEQFF. Variable domain in full (rest from reference TRBV14 and TRBJ2-1): EAGVTQFPSHSVIEKGQTVTLRCDPISGHDNLYWYRRVMGKEIKFLLHFVKESKQDESGMPNNRFLAERTGGTYSTLKVQPAELEDSGVYFCASSTRNYEQFFGPGTRLTVL.

CDR3 DNA sequence: TGTGCCAGCAGCTTAATGGGGGGGGCTAGCGGGACCCTTGACGGGACCCAGTACTTC. This sequence encodes CASSLMGGASGTLDGTQYF. The chain carries TRBV7-2 and TRBJ2-5; 9 nucleotides line up with TRBD2. Germline CDR1 SGHTA, CDR2 FQGNSA. Trimming cost V 2 bases and J 7 bases; bases outside gene matches: 20. CDR3 length: 19 residues.

V is TRBV5-1 and J is TRBJ2-5, with D possibly TRBD1 on 6 matching bases. V lost 4 bases and J 5 bases, leaving 9 bases between the germline ends. Germline CDR1 SGHRS, CDR2 YFSETQ. This CDR3 is 12 amino acids long. DNA for the CDR3: TGCGCCAGCAGCCCAGGGGCGGAGACCCAGTACTTC. Translation gives CASSPGAETQYF.

V gene TRBV27 combines with J gene TRBJ1-1; maybe TRBD1 (5 bases). Germline loops: CDR1 MNHEY, CDR2 SMNVEV (reference sequence). V was clipped by 6 bases and J by 6 bases, with 11 bases between them. The CDR3 runs 12 residues. The CDR3 bases are TGTGCCAGCAGCCGAGCAGGGTCTGAAGCTTTCTTT. It is translated as CASSRAGSEAFF.

The V call is TRBV5-1, the J call TRBJ2-6, with a tentative D call TRBD1 (5 bases). V was clipped by 4 bases and J by 0 bases, with 8 bases between them. This CDR3 is 15 amino acids long. Per the germline V gene, CDR1 is SGHRS and CDR2 is YFSETQ. The CDR3 DNA is TGCGCCAGCAGCGTGACAGACTCTGGGGCCAACGTCCTGACTTTC. Translated, it gives CASSVTDSGANVLTF.

This chain links TRBV28 with TRBJ1-2; TRBD1 is a possible D gene (6 bases). This CDR3 is 12 amino acids long. The germline CDR1 and CDR2 sequences are MDHEN and SYDVKM. The V and J ends lost 5 bases and 9 bases respectively, with 13 bases between them. The CDR3 loop is CASSAPGGRYTF. The CDR3 DNA follows: TGTGCCAGCAGTGCACCCGGGGGCCGCTACACCTTC.

The V gene is TRBV11-2, the J gene TRBJ2-7; D possibly corresponds to TRBD2 (5 bases). This CDR3 has 12 amino acids. Germline V lookup: CDR1 SGHAT, CDR2 FQNNGV. V shed 0 bases and J shed 6 bases, with 6 bases lying between them. The CDR3 reads CASSLDGGEQYF. CDR3 nucleotides: TGTGCCAGCAGCTTAGACGGAGGCGAGCAGTACTTC.

V and J are TRBV7-9 and TRBJ2-7; the match to TRBD1 covers 9 bases. Germline trimming cut 6 bases from V and 5 bases from J; bases unmatched to any gene: 11. Germline V gene lookup returns CDR1 SEHNR and CDR2 FQNEAQ (reference sequence). There are 15 residues in the CDR3. The CDR3 region has the DNA TGTGCCAGCAGTCGTACCGGGACAGGGTCCCACGAGCAGTACTTC. This codes for CASSRTGTGSHEQYF.